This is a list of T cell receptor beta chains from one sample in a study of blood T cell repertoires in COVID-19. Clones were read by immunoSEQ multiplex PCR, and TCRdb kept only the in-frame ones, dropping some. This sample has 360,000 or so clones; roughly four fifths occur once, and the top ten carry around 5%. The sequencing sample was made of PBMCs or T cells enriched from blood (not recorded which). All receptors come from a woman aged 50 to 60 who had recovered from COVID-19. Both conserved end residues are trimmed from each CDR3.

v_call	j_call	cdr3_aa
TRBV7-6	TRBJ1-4	ASSSMEGINEKLF
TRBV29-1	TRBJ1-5	SAGGGNQPQH
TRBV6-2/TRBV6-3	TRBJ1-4	ASSPFEFRGLLPPPVTNEKLF
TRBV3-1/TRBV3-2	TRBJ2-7	ASSSPGGGEQY
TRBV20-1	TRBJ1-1	SASNRGHLNTEAF
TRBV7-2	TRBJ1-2	ASIPSGGGTNYGYT
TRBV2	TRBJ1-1	ASSAPGRSGTEAF
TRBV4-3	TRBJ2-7	ASSQVPLAGVGVTYEQY
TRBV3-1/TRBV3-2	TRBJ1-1	ASSPQKNTEAF
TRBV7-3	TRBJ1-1	ASSKGQGNTEAF
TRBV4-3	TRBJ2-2	ASSRQPGTGEFRAGELF
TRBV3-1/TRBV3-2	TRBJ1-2	ASSQDAGPYGYT
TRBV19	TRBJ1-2	ASSGGDSLAYGYT
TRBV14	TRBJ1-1	ASSQEGTANTEAF
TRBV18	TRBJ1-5	ASSQKEGNQPQH
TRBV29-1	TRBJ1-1	SVGQGEVTEAF
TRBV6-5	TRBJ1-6	ASSYSDNSPLH
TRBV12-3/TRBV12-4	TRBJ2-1	ASSLRGRNEQF
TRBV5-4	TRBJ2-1	ASSFRQGARYNEQF
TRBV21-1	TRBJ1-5	ASSNAGTGMISNQPQH
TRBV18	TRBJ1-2	ASSFDRDYGYT
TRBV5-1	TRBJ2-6	ASSLAGVANVLT
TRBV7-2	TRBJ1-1	ASSARQGFQEAF
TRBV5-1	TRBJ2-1	ASSLANLAGNNEQF
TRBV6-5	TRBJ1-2	ASSYSSRGWNGYT
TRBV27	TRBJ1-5	ASRKQGFSNQPQH
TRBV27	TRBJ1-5	ASSPGQITQPQH
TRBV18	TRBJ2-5	ASSPMSLAGQETQY
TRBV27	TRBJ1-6	ASRQGTYNSPLH
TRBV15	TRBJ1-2	ATTTTTPAGSYGYT
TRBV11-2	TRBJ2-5	ASSLDSHTKETQY
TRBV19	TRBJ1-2	ASSAYSRTGAYGYT